The 11 T cell receptor beta chains presented below share a single source sample, sequenced in a study of T cell responses to AZD1222 COVID-19 vaccine. The table came from immunoSEQ multiplex PCR; TCRdb's copy has only in-frame clones and leaves some out. The table records over 100,000 clones, roughly nine tenths of them present only once. The source was peripheral blood, collected on day 0 of AZD1222 vaccination. The receptors shown here come from an adult in good health.

The rearrangement uses TRBV9 and TRBJ1-6; TRBD1 agrees at 8 bases. J gave up 8 bases and V 1 base, and 5 bases lay outside the gene matches. Germline V lookup: CDR1 SGDLS, CDR2 YYNGEE. This CDR3 spans 15 amino acids. CDR3 loop: CASSVQGATDSPLHF. DNA of the CDR3: TGTGCCAGCAGCGTACAGGGGGCGACGGATTCACCCCTCCACTTT.

The genes are TRBV10-1 and TRBJ2-3, with 7 bases matching TRBD2. CDR1 and CDR2 from the germline V gene are WNHNN and SYGVQD (reference sequence). The ends lost 3 bases at V and 0 bases at J; junction bases unmatched: 6. This CDR3 is 16 amino acids long. CDR3 sequence reads: CASSDGLDTSTDTQYF. CDR3 DNA: TGCGCCAGCAGTGACGGACTAGATACTAGCACAGATACGCAGTATTTT.

This chain links TRBV6-2 or TRBV6-3 with TRBJ1-2, with D unclear. Germline assignment: CDR1 MNHEY and CDR2 SVGEGT. The CDR3 has 13 amino acids. Trimming stripped 6 bases from V and 3 bases from J, with 11 bases between. Here the CDR3 reads CASSKEGYYGYTF. CDR3 DNA: TGTGCCAGCAGCAAAGAGGGTTACTATGGCTACACCTTC.

The J gene is TRBJ1-6, the V gene TRBV3-1 (or the pseudogene TRBV3-2); a possible D gene is TRBD1 (5 bases). Per the germline V gene, CDR1 is LGHDT and CDR2 is YNNKEL (reference sequence). V was clipped by 4 bases and J by 8 bases, with 12 bases between them. The CDR3 is 14 amino acids. This CDR3 is CASSLDGADSPLHF. The DNA of the CDR3 is TGTGCCAGCAGCCTGGACGGGGCCGATTCACCCCTCCACTTT.

The chain uses TRBV9 and TRBJ2-7; no clear D. Germline CDR1 SGDLS, CDR2 YYNGEE. This CDR3 region has 14 residues. V was cut by 0 bases and J by 2 bases, with 9 bases left in between. CDR3 region: CASSVEVGAYEQYF. In nucleotides, the CDR3 is TGTGCCAGCAGCGTAGAGGTGGGCGCCTACGAGCAGTACTTC.

V is TRBV29-1 and J is TRBJ2-5, with D possibly TRBD2 on 6 matching bases. The CDR3 contains 10 residues. Looked up from germline, CDR1 is SQVTM and CDR2 is ANQGSEA. Trimming removed 0 bases from V and 14 bases from J, with 10 bases in between. CDR3 amino acids: CSVEEGLTYF. The CDR3 region has the DNA TGCAGCGTTGAAGAGGGACTGACCTACTTC.

CDR3 in DNA: TGTGCCACCGTTTTGGGGGGGGCTGGGAGGAATTCACCCCTCCACTTT. Translation: CATVLGGAGRNSPLHF. This chain uses TRBV5-4 with TRBJ1-6; the D gene is possibly TRBD1 (6 bases). Germline V gene sequence: CDR1 SGHNT, CDR2 YYREEE (reference sequence). The ends were cut back, 9 bases at V and 7 bases at J, with 23 bases in the middle. The CDR3 runs 16 residues.

This chain connects TRBV7-2 to TRBJ2-5, with 7 bases identical to TRBD2. J was trimmed by 0 bases and V by 1 base; bases with no gene match: 11. The CDR3 consists of 18 residues. Per the germline V gene, CDR1 is SGHTA and CDR2 is FQGNSA. This CDR3 is CASSLVGRRRGYQETQYF. The CDR3 DNA reads as TGTGCCAGCAGCTTAGTCGGGCGTCGGCGGGGGTACCAAGAGACCCAGTACTTC.

V usage is TRBV5-6 and J usage is TRBJ2-7; either TRBD1 or TRBD2 may supply D (5 bases each). CDR3 size: 15 residues. Trimming took off 4 bases at V and 6 bases at J, with 20 bases between the two ends. Germline V gives CDR1 SGHDT, CDR2 YYEEEE. The chain's CDR3 is CASSNYDSPRGEQYF. For the CDR3, the DNA is TGTGCCAGCAGCAACTATGACAGTCCCCGGGGCGAGCAGTACTTC.

V is TRBV9 and J is TRBJ1-1, with D maybe TRBD1 (6 bases). CDR1 is SGDLS and CDR2 is YYNGEE in the germline V gene. Trimming cost V 4 bases and J 5 bases, with 9 bases left between them. The CDR3 totals 12 residues. The CDR3 loop is CASSHRETEAFF. The CDR3 coding sequence is TGTGCCAGCAGCCACAGGGAAACTGAAGCTTTCTTT.

The rearrangement links TRBV7-8 to TRBJ1-2, with 10 bases that match TRBD1. Germline values: CDR1 SGHVS, CDR2 FQNEAQ. The CDR3 has 14 residues. The V gene end was trimmed by 6 bases and the J gene end by 3 bases; junction bases not matched to a gene: 4. The CDR3 loop is CASRSDRGDYGYTF. For the CDR3, the DNA is TGTGCCAGCAGATCGGACAGGGGGGACTATGGCTACACCTTC.